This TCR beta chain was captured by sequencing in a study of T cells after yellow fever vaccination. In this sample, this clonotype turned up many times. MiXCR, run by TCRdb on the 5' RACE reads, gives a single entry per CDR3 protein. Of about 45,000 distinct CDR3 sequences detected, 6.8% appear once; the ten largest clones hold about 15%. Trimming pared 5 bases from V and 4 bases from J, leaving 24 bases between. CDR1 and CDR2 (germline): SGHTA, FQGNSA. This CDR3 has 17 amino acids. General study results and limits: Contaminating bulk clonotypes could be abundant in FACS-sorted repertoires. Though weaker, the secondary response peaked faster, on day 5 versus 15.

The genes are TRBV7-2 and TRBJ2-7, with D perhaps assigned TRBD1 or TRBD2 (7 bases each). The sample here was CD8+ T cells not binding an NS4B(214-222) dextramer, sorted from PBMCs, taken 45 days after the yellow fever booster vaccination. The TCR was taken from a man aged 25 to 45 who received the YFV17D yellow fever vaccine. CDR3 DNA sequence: TGTGCCAGCAGCCCTAGGGGGCTAGCGGCCTTTATGTACGAGCAGTACTTC. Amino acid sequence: CASSPRGLAAFMYEQYF. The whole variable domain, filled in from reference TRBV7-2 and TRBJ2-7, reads GAGVSQSPSNKVTEKGKDVELRCDPISGHTALYWYRQSLGQGLEFLIYFQGNSAPDKSGLPSDRFSAERTGGSVSTLTIQRTQQEDSAVYLCASSPRGLAAFMYEQYFGPGTRLTVT.